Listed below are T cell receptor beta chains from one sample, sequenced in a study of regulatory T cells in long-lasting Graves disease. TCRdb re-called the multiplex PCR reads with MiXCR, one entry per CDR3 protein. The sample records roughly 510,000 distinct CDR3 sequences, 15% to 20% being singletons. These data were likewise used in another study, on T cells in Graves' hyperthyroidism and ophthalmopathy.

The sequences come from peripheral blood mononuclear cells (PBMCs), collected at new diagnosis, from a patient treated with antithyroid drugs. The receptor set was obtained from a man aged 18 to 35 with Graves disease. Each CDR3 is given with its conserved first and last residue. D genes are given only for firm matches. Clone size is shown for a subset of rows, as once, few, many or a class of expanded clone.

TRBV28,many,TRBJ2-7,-,CASSLTQGYEQYF,TGTGCCAGCAGCCTCACTCAGGGCTACGAGCAGTACTTC
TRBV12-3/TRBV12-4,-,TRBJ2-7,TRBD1,CASSRDRGPRWF,TGTGCCAGCAGTCGGGACAGGGGCCCCCGGTGGTTC
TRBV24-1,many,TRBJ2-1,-,CATSDFVGPFGDEQFF,TGTGCCACCAGTGATTTTGTTGGGCCCTTTGGGGATGAGCAGTTCTTC
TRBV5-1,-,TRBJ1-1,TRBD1,CASSLAGGISTEAFF,TGCGCCAGCAGCTTGGCAGGGGGGATTAGCACTGAAGCTTTCTTT
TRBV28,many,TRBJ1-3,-,CASSLMGSGNTIYF,TGTGCCAGCAGTTTAATGGGCTCTGGAAACACCATATATTTT
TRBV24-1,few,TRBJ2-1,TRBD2,CATSHGAGGQVSNEQFF,TGTGCCACCAGTCATGGAGCGGGAGGGCAAGTTTCCAATGAGCAGTTCTTC
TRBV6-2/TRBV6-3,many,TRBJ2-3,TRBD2,CASSAPFLSGRATDTQYF,TGTGCCAGCAGTGCACCGTTTCTAAGCGGGAGGGCAACAGATACGCAGTATTTT
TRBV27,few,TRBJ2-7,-,CATSWGYEQYF,TGTGCCACCTCATGGGGGTACGAGCAGTACTTC
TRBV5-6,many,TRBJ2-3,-,CASSGASTDTQYF,TGTGCCAGCAGCGGAGCTAGCACAGATACGCAGTATTTT
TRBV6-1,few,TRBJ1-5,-,CASREGGYQPQHF,TGTGCCAGCAGGGAGGGGGGGTATCAGCCCCAGCATTTT
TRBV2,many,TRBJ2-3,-,CASKGMFADTQYF,TGTGCCAGCAAGGGGATGTTCGCAGATACGCAGTATTTT
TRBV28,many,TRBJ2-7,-,CASSLDRLGTTTYEQYF,TGTGCCAGCAGTCTTGACCGTCTCGGGACAACGACCTACGAGCAGTACTTC
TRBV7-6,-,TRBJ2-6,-,CASSLWGGAFGANVLTF,TGTGCCAGCAGCTTGTGGGGGGGCGCCTTTGGGGCCAACGTCCTGACTTTC
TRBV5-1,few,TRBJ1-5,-,CASLTDRGEQPQHF,TGCGCCAGCCTGACGGATAGAGGGGAACAGCCCCAGCATTTT
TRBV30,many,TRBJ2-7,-,CAWGAGIEQYF,TGTGCCTGGGGCGCAGGGATCGAGCAGTACTTC
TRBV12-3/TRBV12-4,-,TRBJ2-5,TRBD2,CASSPGLAGRRETQYF,TGTGCCAGCAGTCCGGGACTAGCGGGAAGGAGGGAGACCCAGTACTTC
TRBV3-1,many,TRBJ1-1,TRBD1,CASSQDGEGADTEAFF,TGTGCCAGCAGCCAAGATGGGGAGGGGGCTGACACTGAAGCTTTCTTT
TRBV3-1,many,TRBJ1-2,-,CASSQERTDPRVNYGYTF,TGTGCCAGCAGCCAAGAGAGGACAGACCCCCGAGTTAACTATGGCTACACCTTC
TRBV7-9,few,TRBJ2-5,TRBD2,CASSLVLLSGRLQETQYF,TGTGCCAGCAGCTTAGTTCTCCTTAGCGGGAGGCTCCAAGAGACCCAGTACTTC
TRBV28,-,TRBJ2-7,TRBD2,CASSLWGLAYEQYF,TGTGCCAGCAGTTTATGGGGACTAGCGTACGAGCAGTACTTC
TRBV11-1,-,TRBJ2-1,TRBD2,CASSSSSGRAYNEQFF,TGTGCCAGCAGCTCCTCTAGCGGGAGGGCCTACAATGAGCAGTTCTTC
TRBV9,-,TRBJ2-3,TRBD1,CASTRDSPSTDTQYF,TGTGCCAGCACCAGGGACAGCCCAAGCACAGATACGCAGTATTTT
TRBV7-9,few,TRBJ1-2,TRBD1,CASSPGMRQGRGYTF,TGTGCCAGCAGCCCTGGGATGAGACAGGGGAGGGGCTACACCTTC